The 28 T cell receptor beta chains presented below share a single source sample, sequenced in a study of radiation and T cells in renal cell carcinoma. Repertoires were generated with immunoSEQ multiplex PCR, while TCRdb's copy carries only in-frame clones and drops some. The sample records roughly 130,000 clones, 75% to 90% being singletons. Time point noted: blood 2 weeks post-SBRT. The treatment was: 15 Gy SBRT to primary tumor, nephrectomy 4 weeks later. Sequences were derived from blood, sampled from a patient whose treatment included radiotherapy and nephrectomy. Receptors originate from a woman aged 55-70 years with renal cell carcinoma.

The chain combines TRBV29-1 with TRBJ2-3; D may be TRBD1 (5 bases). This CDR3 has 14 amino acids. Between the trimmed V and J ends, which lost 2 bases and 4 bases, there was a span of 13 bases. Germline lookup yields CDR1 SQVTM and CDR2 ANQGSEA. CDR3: CSVESRAYADTQYF. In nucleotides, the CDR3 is TGCAGCGTTGAAAGCAGGGCTTATGCAGATACGCAGTATTTT.

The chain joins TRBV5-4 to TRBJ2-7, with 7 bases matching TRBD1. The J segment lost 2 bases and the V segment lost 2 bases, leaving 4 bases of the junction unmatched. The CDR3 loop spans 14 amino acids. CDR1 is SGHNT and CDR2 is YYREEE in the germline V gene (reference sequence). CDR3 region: CASSLIGTAYEQYF. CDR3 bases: TGTGCCAGCAGCTTAATTGGGACAGCCTACGAGCAGTACTTC.

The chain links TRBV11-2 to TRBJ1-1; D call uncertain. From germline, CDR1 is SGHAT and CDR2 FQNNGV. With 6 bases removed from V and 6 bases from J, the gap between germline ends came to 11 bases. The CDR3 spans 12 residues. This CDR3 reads CASRGLPAEAFF. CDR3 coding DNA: TGTGCCAGCAGGGGGTTGCCCGCTGAAGCTTTCTTT. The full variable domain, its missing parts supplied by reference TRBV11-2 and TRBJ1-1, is EAGVAQSPRYKIIEKRQSVAFWCNPISGHATLYWYQQILGQGPKLLIQFQNNGVVDDSQLPKDRFSAERLKGVDSTLKIQPAKLEDSAVYLCASRGLPAEAFFGQGTRLTVV.

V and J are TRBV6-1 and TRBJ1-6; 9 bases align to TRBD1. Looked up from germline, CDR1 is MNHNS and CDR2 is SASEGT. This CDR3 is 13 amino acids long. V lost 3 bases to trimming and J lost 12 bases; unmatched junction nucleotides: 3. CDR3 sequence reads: CASSDGTGIPLHF. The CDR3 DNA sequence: TGTGCCAGCAGTGACGGGACAGGGATACCCCTCCACTTT.

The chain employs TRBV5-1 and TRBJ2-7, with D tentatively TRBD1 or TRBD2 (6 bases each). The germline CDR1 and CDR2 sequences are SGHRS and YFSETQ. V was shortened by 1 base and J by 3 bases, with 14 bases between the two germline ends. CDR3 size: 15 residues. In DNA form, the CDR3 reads TGCGCCAGCAGCTTGCTGGGGGGCGGGAACTACGAGCAGTACTTC. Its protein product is CASSLLGGGNYEQYF.

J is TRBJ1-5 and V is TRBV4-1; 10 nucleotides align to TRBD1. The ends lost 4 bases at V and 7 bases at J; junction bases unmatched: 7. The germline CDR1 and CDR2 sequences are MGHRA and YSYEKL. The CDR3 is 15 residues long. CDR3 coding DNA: TGCGCCAGCAGCCGAGGACAGGGGGACCCCCAGCCCCAGCATTTT. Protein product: CASSRGQGDPQPQHF.

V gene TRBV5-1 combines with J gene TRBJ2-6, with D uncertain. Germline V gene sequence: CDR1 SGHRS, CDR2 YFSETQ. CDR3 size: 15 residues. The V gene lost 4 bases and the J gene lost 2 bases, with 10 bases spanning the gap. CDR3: CASSVQDPGANVLTF. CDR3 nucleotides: TGCGCCAGCAGCGTTCAGGACCCTGGGGCCAACGTCCTGACTTTC.

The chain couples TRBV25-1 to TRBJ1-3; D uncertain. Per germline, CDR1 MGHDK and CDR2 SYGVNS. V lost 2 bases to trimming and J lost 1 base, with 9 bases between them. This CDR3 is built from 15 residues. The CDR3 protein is CASSEHGGSGNTIYF. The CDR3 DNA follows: TGTGCCAGCAGTGAACACGGAGGTTCTGGAAACACCATATATTTT.

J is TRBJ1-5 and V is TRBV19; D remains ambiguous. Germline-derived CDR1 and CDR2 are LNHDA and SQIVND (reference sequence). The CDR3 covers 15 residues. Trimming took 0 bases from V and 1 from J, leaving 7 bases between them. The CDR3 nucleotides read TGTGCCAGTAGTATAGATCAGTACAGCAATCAGCCCCAGCATTTT. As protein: CASSIDQYSNQPQHF.

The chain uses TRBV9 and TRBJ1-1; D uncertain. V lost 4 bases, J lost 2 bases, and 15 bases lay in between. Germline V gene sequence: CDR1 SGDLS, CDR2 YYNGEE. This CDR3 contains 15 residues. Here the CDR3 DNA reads TGTGCCAGCAGCCCCACCGGTGGAACCAACACTGAAGCTTTCTTT. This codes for CASSPTGGTNTEAFF.

The CDR3 nucleotides read TGTGCCAGCAGCTTGGACAGGGCTAACTATGGCTACACCTTC. Its translation is CASSLDRANYGYTF. The V call is TRBV11-2, the J call TRBJ1-2, with TRBD1 matching 8 bases. This CDR3 region has 14 residues. CDR1 and CDR2 (germline): SGHAT, FQNNGV. V was clipped by 3 bases and J by 0 bases; unmatched bases: 0.

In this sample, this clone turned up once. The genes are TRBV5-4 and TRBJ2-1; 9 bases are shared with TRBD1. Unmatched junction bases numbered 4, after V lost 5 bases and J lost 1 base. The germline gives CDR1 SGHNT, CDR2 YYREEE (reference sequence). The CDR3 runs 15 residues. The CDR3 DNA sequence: TGTGCCAGCAGTCTGGGACAGGGATCCTACAATGAGCAGTTCTTC. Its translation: CASSLGQGSYNEQFF.

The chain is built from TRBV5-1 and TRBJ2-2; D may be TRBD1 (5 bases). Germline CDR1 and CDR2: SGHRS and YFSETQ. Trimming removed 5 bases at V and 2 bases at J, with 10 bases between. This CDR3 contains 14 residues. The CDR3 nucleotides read TGCGCCAGCAGATTAGGACAAAACACCGGGGAGCTGTTTTTT. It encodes CASRLGQNTGELFF. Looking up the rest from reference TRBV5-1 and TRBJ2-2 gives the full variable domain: KAGVTQTPRYLIKTRGQQVTLSCSPISGHRSVSWYQQTPGQGLQFLFEYFSETQRNKGNFPGRFSGRQFSNSRSEMNVSTLELGDSALYLCASRLGQNTGELFFGEGSRLTVL.

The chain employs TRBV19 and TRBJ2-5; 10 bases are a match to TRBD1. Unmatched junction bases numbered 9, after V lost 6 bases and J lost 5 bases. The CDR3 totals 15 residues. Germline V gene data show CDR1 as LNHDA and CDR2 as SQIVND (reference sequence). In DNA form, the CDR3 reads TGTGCCAGTAGATCGGGGACAGGGGCAGAGGAGACCCAGTACTTC. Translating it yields CASRSGTGAEETQYF.

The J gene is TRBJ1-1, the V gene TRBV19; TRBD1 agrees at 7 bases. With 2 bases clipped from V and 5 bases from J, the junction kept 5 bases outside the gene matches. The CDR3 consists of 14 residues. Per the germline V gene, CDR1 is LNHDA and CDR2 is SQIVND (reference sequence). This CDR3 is CASSIQRQGTEAFF. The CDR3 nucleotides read TGTGCCAGTAGTATACAGCGACAGGGAACTGAAGCTTTCTTT.

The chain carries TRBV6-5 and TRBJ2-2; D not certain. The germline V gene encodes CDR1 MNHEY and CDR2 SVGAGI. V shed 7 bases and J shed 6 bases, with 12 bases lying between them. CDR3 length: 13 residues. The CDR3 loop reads CASNSLQAGELFF. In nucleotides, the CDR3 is TGTGCCAGCAACTCCCTCCAAGCCGGGGAGCTGTTTTTT.

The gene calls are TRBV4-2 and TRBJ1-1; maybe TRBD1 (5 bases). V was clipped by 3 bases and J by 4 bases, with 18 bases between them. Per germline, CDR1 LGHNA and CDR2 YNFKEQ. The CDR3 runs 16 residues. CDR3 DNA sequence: TGTGCCAGCAGCCACCAAGGGGCCCCCCGGAGCACTGAAGCTTTCTTT. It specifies CASSHQGAPRSTEAFF.

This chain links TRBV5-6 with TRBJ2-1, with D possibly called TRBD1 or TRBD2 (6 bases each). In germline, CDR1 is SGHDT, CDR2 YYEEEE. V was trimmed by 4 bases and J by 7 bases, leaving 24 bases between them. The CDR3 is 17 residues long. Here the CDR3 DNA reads TGTGCCAGCAGCATGGACCGCGCCAGTGGGGGGCTGAATGAGCAGTTCTTC. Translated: CASSMDRASGGLNEQFF.

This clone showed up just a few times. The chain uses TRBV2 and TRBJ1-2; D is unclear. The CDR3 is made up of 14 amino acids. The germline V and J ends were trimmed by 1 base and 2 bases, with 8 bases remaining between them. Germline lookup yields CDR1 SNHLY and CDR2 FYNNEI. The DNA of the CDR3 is TGTGCCAGCAGTGAAGGTCACTTAAACTATGGCTACACCTTC. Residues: CASSEGHLNYGYTF. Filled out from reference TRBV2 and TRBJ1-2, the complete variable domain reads EPEVTQTPSHQVTQMGQEVILRCVPISNHLYFYWYRQILGQKVEFLVSFYNNEISEKSEIFDDQFSVERPDGSNFTLKIRSTKLEDSAMYFCASSEGHLNYGYTFGSGTRLTVV.

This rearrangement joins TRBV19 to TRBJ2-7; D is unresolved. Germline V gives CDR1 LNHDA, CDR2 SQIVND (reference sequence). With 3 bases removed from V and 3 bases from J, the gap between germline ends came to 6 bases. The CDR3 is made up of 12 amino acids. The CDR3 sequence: CASSMDGYEQYF. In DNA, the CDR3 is TGTGCCAGTAGTATGGACGGCTACGAGCAGTACTTC.

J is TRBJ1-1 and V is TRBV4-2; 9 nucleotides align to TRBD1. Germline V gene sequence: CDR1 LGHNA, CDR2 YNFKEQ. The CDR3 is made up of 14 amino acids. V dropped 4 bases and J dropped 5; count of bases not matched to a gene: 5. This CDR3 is CASSPDRGGTEAFF. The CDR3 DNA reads TGTGCCAGCAGCCCCGACAGGGGGGGTACTGAAGCTTTCTTT.

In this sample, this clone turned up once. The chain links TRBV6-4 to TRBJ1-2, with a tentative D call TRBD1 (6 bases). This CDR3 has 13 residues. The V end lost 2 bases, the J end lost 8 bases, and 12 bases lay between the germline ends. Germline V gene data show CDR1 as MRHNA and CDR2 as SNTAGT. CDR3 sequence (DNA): TGTGCCAGCAGTGACCAGGGGATGGGAGGCTACACCTTC. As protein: CASSDQGMGGYTF.

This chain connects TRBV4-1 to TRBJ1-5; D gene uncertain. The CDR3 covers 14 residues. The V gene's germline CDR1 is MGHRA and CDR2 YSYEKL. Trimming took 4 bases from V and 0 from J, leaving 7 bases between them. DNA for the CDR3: TGCGCCAGCAGCCGTCCAGATAGCAATCAGCCCCAGCATTTT. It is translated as CASSRPDSNQPQHF.

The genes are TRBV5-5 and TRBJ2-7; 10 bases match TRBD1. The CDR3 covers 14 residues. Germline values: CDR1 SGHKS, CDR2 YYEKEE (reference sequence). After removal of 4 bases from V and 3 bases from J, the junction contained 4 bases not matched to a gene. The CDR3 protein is CASSLWDRGYEQYF. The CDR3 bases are TGTGCCAGCAGCCTATGGGACAGGGGCTACGAGCAGTACTTC.

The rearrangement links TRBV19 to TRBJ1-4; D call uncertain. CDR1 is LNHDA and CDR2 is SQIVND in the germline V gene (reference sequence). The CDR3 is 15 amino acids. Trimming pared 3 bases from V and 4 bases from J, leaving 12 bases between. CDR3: CASSMNEGYNEKLFF. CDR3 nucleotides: TGTGCCAGTAGTATGAATGAGGGTTATAATGAAAAACTGTTTTTT.

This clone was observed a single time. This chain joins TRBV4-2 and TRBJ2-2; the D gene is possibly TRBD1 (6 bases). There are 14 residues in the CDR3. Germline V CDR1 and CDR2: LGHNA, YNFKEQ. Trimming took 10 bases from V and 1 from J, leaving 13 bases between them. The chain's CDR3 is CATVQGQNTGELFF. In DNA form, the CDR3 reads TGTGCCACCGTGCAGGGGCAGAACACCGGGGAGCTGTTTTTT.

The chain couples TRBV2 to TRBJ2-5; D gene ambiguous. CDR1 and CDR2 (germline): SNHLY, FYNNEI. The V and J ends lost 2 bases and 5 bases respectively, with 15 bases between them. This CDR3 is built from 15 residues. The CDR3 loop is CASSETRSQRETQYF. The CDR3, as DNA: TGTGCCAGCAGTGAAACCAGGAGTCAACGGGAGACCCAGTACTTC. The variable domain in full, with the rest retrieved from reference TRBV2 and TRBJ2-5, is EPEVTQTPSHQVTQMGQEVILRCVPISNHLYFYWYRQILGQKVEFLVSFYNNEISEKSEIFDDQFSVERPDGSNFTLKIRSTKLEDSAMYFCASSETRSQRETQYFGPGTRLLVL.

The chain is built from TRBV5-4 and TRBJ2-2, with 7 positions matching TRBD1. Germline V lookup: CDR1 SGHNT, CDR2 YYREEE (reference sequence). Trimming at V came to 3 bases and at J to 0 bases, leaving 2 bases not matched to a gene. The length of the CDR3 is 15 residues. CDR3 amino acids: CASSWDSANTGELFF. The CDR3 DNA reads TGTGCCAGCAGCTGGGACAGCGCGAACACCGGGGAGCTGTTTTTT. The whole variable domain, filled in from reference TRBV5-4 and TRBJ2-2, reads ETGVTQSPTHLIKTRGQQVTLRCSSQSGHNTVSWYQQALGQGPQFIFQYYREEENGRGNFPPRFSGLQFPNYSSELNVNALELDDSALYLCASSWDSANTGELFFGEGSRLTVL.